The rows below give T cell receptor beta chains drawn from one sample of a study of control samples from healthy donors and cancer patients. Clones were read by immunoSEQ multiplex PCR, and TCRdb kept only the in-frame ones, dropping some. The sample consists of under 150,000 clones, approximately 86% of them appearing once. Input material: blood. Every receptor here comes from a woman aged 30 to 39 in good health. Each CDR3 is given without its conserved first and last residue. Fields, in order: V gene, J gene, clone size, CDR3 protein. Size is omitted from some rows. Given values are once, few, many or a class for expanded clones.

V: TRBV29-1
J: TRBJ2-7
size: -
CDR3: SVLRGTGYYEQY

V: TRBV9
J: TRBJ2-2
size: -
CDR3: ASSVEGSGVNTGELF

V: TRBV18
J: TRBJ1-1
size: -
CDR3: ASSRTGGANTEAF

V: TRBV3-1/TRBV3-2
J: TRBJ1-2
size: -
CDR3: ASSRDANYGYT

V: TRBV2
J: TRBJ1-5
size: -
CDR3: ASRRAQPQH

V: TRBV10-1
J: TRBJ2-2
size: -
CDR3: ASMYTGNTGELF

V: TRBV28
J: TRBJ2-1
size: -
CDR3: ASSFSGPYNEQF

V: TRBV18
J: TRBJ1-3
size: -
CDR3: ASSPDGPEGNTIY

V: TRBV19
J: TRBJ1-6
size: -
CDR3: ASSPLRANNSPLH

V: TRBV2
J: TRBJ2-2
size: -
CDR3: ASMTRASGRTGELF

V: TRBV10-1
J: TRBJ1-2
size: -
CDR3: ASSENRYGYT

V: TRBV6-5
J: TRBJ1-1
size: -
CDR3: ASSLEMNTEAF

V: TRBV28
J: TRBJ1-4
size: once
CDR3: ASSLHGEVKNEKLF

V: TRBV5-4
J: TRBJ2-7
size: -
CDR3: ASSSRQGRLIYEQY

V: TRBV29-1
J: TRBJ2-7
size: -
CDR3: SVDGPGLSEQY

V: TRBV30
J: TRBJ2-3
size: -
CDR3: AWVAGPTSTDTQY

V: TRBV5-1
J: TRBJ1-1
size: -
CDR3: ASSLGGDTEAF

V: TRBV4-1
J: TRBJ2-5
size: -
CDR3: ASSPTSGRETQY

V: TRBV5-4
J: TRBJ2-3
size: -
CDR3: ASSSPSLVAQY

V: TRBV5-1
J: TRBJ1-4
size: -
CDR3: ASSVGSGGATNEKLF

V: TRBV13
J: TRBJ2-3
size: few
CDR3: ASSLGDRDTDTQY

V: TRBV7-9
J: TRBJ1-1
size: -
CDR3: ASRLGGNTEAF

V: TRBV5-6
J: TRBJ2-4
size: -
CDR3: ASSLPSGSNNIQY

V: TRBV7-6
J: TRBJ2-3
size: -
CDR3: ASSLASGTRTDTQY

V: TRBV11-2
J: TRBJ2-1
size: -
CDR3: ASSSTRGQRDGEQF

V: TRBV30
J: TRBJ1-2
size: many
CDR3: AWSVWGLSSGYT

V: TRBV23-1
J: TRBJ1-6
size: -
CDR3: ASSQNTPAECSPLH

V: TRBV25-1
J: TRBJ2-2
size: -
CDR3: ASSPGELF

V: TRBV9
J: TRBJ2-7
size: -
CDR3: ASSAGQAYEQY

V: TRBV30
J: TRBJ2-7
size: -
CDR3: ACHQGYEQY

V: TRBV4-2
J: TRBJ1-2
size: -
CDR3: ASSQAGVNYGYT

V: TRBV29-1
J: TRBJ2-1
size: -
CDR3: SADTSVSYNEQF

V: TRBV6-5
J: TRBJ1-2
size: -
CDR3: ASSRTNRDGYT

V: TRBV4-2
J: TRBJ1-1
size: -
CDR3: ASSQDRADEAF

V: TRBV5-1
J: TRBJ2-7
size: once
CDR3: ASSLQSGPTYEQY

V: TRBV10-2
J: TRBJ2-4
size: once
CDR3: ASSRTAEAKNIQY

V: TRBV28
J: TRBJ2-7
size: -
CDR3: ASSLSREQY

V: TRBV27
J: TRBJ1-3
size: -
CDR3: ASSFGGPGNTIY

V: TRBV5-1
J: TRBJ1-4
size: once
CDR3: ASKMTGLNEKLF

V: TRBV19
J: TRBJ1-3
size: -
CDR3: ASSSVSGNTIY

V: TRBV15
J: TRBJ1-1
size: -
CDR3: ATSPRMNTEAF

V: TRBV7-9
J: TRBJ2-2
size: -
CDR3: ASSLAPADVGTGELF

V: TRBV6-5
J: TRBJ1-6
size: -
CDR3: ASKIQGMDSPLH

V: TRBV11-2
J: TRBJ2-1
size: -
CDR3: ASSLELALTYNEQF

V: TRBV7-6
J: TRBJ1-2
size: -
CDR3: ASSSGDFGYT

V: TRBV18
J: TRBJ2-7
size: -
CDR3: ASSPSLDWEQY

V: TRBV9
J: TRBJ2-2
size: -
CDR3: ASSLSVTSNTGELF

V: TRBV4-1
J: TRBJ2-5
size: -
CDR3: ASSRVGETQY

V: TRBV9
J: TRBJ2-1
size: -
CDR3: ASSVDRTSGLDEQF

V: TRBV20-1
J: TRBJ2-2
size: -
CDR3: SASGSYMTGELF